Included here is one T cell receptor (beta chain) sequence, with context. This record comes from a study of blood T cells in healthy people across ages. Next came a second PCR, run for roughly 6 to 11 cycles, which used a sample-barcoded 5' primer along with a J-beta primer mix. One entry per CDR3 protein results from TCRdb running MiXCR on the 5' RACE reads. Among over 750,000 distinct CDR3 sequences listed, about 25% were seen once. Deletions cut 3 bases from V and 0 bases from J, with 11 bases between. This CDR3 has 15 residues. Per the germline V gene, CDR1 is MGHRA and CDR2 is YSYEKL. The sample also formed part of further work on T cells of mothers and their children.

Material for sequencing was blood. This rearrangement joins TRBV4-1 to TRBJ1-1; no definite D call. The clonotype originates from a boy between 5 and 17 years old in good health. Written as DNA, the CDR3 is TGCGCCAGCAGCCAGTGGGGTAATTTGAACACTGAAGCTTTCTTT. Protein product: CASSQWGNLNTEAFF.